This T cell receptor (beta chain) was captured by sequencing in a study of cytomegalovirus exposure and HLA in healthy donors. PCR amplification relied on 60 Vbeta primers (plus 13 Jbeta primers). The protocol was immunoSEQ multiplex PCR, while the TCRdb copy is restricted to in-frame clones and leaves out a portion. The sample lists 270,000 or so clones; 85% to 95% were seen once. V dropped 7 bases and J dropped 0 bases, with 16 bases sitting between them. CDR3 length: 15 residues. Looked up from germline, CDR1 is MNHEY and CDR2 is SVGAGI. This clonotype was sampled from a girl aged 2 to 9 in good health and CMV-seronegative. The sequenced sample consisted of PBMCs. The genes are TRBV6-5 and TRBJ2-7; D possibly corresponds to TRBD1 (6 bases). The CDR3, as DNA: TGTGCCAGCACCTCCAGGGGAGAGAGCTCCTACGAGCAGTACTTC. This gives the protein CASTSRGESSYEQYF.